The rows below give T cell receptor beta chains drawn from one sample of a study of cytomegalovirus exposure and HLA in healthy donors. The protocol was immunoSEQ multiplex PCR, while the TCRdb copy is restricted to in-frame clones and leaves out a portion. The sample consists of 150,000 to 200,000 clones, about 80% of them appearing once. Sequenced input: PBMCs. The origin of the receptors is a woman under 30 in good health and CMV-seropositive. Both conserved end residues are part of each CDR3. A D gene is named only where the DNA matches it firmly. Rows give clone size only sometimes, using once, few, many, or a class for an expanded clone.

V	D	size	J	DNA	CDR3
TRBV18	NA	NA	TRBJ1-4	TGTGCCAGCTCACCACAGGAAGGATCTAGGCGCGGTGAAAAACTGTTTTTT	CASSPQEGSRRGEKLFF
TRBV7-8	TRBD1	NA	TRBJ1-1	TGTGCCAGCAGCCCACCCACAGGGGTTATCACTGAAGCTTTCTTT	CASSPPTGVITEAFF
TRBV9	TRBD1	NA	TRBJ1-4	TGTGCCAGCAGCGTCGCAGGGGGCGCGTCTAATGAAAAACTGTTTTTT	CASSVAGGASNEKLFF
TRBV18	NA	once	TRBJ2-7	TGTGCCAGCTCACCACGCCCGGGGGACTACGAGCAGTACTTC	CASSPRPGDYEQYF
TRBV6-5	TRBD1	few	TRBJ1-6	TGTGCCAGCAGTGAAGGGACAGGGGGTTCACCCCTCCACTTT	CASSEGTGGSPLHF
TRBV20-1	NA	NA	TRBJ2-5	TGCAGTGTGATAGCCCAAGAGACCCAGTACTTC	CSVIAQETQYF
TRBV7-2	NA	NA	TRBJ1-5	TGTGCCAGCAGCCCCGCTCCCCAGGGGACCCATCAGCCCCAGCATTTT	CASSPAPQGTHQPQHF
TRBV6-6	TRBD2	NA	TRBJ2-3	TGTGCCAGCACGGTAGCGGGGGGCACAGATACGCAGTATTTT	CASTVAGGTDTQYF
TRBV18	TRBD1	NA	TRBJ1-1	TGTGCCAGCTCACCTCTTGGACAGGGGGGCACTGAAGCTTTCTTT	CASSPLGQGGTEAFF
TRBV19	NA	NA	TRBJ1-3	TGTGCCAGTAGTATAGGACAGACCTCTGGAAACACCATATATTTT	CASSIGQTSGNTIYF
TRBV5-4	TRBD1	NA	TRBJ1-1	TGTGCCAGCAGCGGGGGACAGGTGAACACTGAAGCTTTCTTT	CASSGGQVNTEAFF
TRBV5-1	NA	NA	TRBJ1-2	TGCGCCAGCAGCTTGGGACCGGCGGTGCGGCAGGGGCCAGCCAGGGGCTATGGCTACACCTTC	CASSLGPAVRQGPARGYGYTF
TRBV6-5	TRBD1	NA	TRBJ1-2	TGTGCCAGCAGTTTCAGGACAGGGGGCTATGGCTACACCTTC	CASSFRTGGYGYTF
TRBV6-5	NA	NA	TRBJ1-1	TGTGCCAGCAGTTACCCCCCCTACACTGAAGCTTTCTTT	CASSYPPYTEAFF
TRBV19	NA	NA	TRBJ1-2	TGTGCCAGTAGTATACTCGGGGAAGCAACCTATGGCTACACCTTC	CASSILGEATYGYTF
TRBV9	NA	NA	TRBJ1-4	TGTGCCAGCAGTGATGGACAGAGCTTTCAACTTGGCGCCACTACTAATGAAAAACTGTTTTTT	CASSDGQSFQLGATTNEKLFF
TRBV6-5	NA	NA	TRBJ1-1	TGTGCCAGCAGTGATTGGACTGGTTTGACTGAAGCTTTCTTT	CASSDWTGLTEAFF
TRBV18	NA	NA	TRBJ1-6	TGTGCCAGCTCACCACTTGCAGGGATTAATTCACCCCTCCACTTT	CASSPLAGINSPLHF
TRBV14	TRBD1	NA	TRBJ1-1	TGTGCCAGCAGCCCATTTACAGGGGGCATTACTGAAGCTTTCTTT	CASSPFTGGITEAFF
TRBV5-1	TRBD1	NA	TRBJ1-2	TGCGCCAGCAGCAGCCCGGGACAGTCCTATGGCTACACCTTC	CASSSPGQSYGYTF
TRBV7-9	NA	NA	TRBJ1-2	TGTGCCAGCAGCCCGCTGGCGGCGGGGGCCTACGGCTACACCTTC	CASSPLAAGAYGYTF
TRBV6-1	TRBD2	once	TRBJ2-4	TGTGCCAGCAGTGAACGGGCGGGGGGGCCTGACATTCAGTACTTC	CASSERAGGPDIQYF
TRBV19	NA	few	TRBJ2-1	TGTGCCAGTAGTATAGACCTATCGAGGCGCCAGGGAGGGCAGTTCTTC	CASSIDLSRRQGGQFF
TRBV4-2	TRBD1	NA	TRBJ1-1	TGTGCCAGCAAACAGGGGATGGTCGGGAACACTGAAGCTTTCTTT	CASKQGMVGNTEAFF
TRBV4-1	NA	NA	TRBJ1-3	TGCGCCAGCAGCCAAGCCAGGGGAACTGGAAACACCATATATTTT	CASSQARGTGNTIYF
TRBV7-3	NA	once	TRBJ1-3	TGTACCAGCAGCTTAGCAGGGACTGGAAACACCATATATTTT	CTSSLAGTGNTIYF
TRBV19	NA	few	TRBJ2-6	TGTGCCAGTAGTCCCTGGGAGCTAAGCTCTGGGGCCAACGTCCTGACTTTC	CASSPWELSSGANVLTF
TRBV2	TRBD2	NA	TRBJ2-1	TGTGCCAGCAGTGTAGGGAGGGCATTCAACGAGCAGTTCTTC	CASSVGRAFNEQFF
TRBV5-1	TRBD1	NA	TRBJ1-4	TGCGCCAGCAGCTTGGGGACAGGGTATAATGAAAAACTGTTTTTT	CASSLGTGYNEKLFF
TRBV6-6	TRBD1	NA	TRBJ2-7	TGTGCCAGCAACCGACAGGGTCACGGCGAGCAGTACTTC	CASNRQGHGEQYF
TRBV19	NA	NA	TRBJ1-5	TGTGCCAGTAGTATCGCGGGGCTCTACAATCAGCCCCAGCATTTT	CASSIAGLYNQPQHF
TRBV18	NA	NA	TRBJ1-2	TGTGCCAGCTCACCACCGGCAGAACGGGGTACGGAGGGCTACACCTTC	CASSPPAERGTEGYTF
TRBV28	NA	NA	TRBJ2-3	TGTGCCAGCAGTGACAACCAGGAAATTTACACAGATACGCAGTATTTT	CASSDNQEIYTDTQYF
TRBV9	NA	few	TRBJ1-1	TGTGCCAGCAGCGTAGGGACAGACACTGAAGCTTTCTTT	CASSVGTDTEAFF
TRBV10-2	NA	NA	TRBJ1-1	TGCGCCGCACGAGCAGGCTTAAACACTGAAGCTTTCTTT	CAARAGLNTEAFF
TRBV5-1	NA	NA	TRBJ2-2	TGCGCCAGCAGCCTGAACACCGGGGAGCTGTTTTTT	CASSLNTGELFF
TRBV28	TRBD1	NA	TRBJ2-7	TGTGCCAGCAGTCCGCCGACAGGGGGAAGGTACGAGCAGTACTTC	CASSPPTGGRYEQYF
TRBV19	TRBD2	NA	TRBJ2-3	TGTGCCAGTAGTATGACTAGCGGGGGGACCACAGATACGCAGTATTTT	CASSMTSGGTTDTQYF
TRBV5-1	NA	NA	TRBJ1-1	TGCGCCAGCGGTTACATGAACACTGAAGCTTTCTTT	CASGYMNTEAFF
TRBV19	TRBD1	NA	TRBJ2-5	TGTGCCAGTAGTATTTGGGGACAGGGCGGGGAGACCCAGTACTTC	CASSIWGQGGETQYF
TRBV6-1	TRBD1	few	TRBJ1-2	TGTGCCAGCAGGGAAGACGGCCCACTGAGGGACAGGGGCTATGGCTACACCTTC	CASREDGPLRDRGYGYTF